This T cell receptor (beta chain) is drawn from a study of shared clonotypes between healthy human individuals. When replicate PCRs were run on sorted subsets, they used 200 ng DNA, tens of thousands of T cell genomes. Sequenced by immunoSEQ multiplex PCR; TCRdb stores in-frame clones only, minus some. This sample has some 1 million clones, with about 77% found just once. The CDR3 contains 17 residues. The V segment lost 7 bases and the J segment 6 bases; nucleotides outside the gene matches: 20. Germline CDR1 is SQVTM and CDR2 is ANQGSEA. Caucasian adults residing in Nashville, Tennessee made up all the donors.

The TCR comes from a young man in good health. The J gene is TRBJ1-1, the V gene TRBV29-1, with 10 positions matching TRBD1. The sample was memory CD4+ T cells sorted from blood. The subset denotes: CD45RA-negative fraction. For the CDR3, the DNA is TGCAGCGCTCTAAGAGCGGGACAGGGGACTAAATTATCTGAAGCTTTCTTT. Protein sequence: CSALRAGQGTKLSEAFF.